This T cell receptor (beta chain) was sequenced during a study of cytomegalovirus exposure and HLA in healthy donors. Findings of the study overall: Rarity marked most TCR sequences, yet some public TCRs occurred in many donors. According to a later analysis, TCR clusters from the first cohort tended to co-occur in the roughly 130 validation repertoires.

With regard to this clone: Its specificity is not known.

V gave up 5 bases and J gave up 2 bases, with 13 bases separating them. The germline V gene has CDR1 SGHNT and CDR2 YENEEA. The CDR3 length is 15 residues. Method: immunoSEQ multiplex PCR; TCRdb's copy keeps in-frame clones and lacks some. The table records hundreds of thousands of clones, less than 95% of them present only once. This TCR was recovered from a woman younger than 45 in good health and CMV-seronegative. The chain is built from TRBV11-3 and TRBJ2-1; weak D call: TRBD1 (5 bases). Input material: PBMCs. CDR3 protein: CASSPYGAAYNEQFF. CDR3 coding DNA: TGTGCCAGCAGCCCCTATGGGGCGGCCTACAATGAGCAGTTCTTC.